This TCR beta chain was recovered during a study of blood T cells in healthy people across ages. This clonotype was found once. Extractions gave at least 5.5 micrograms of total RNA per sample. It was with a sample-barcoded 5' primer and a J-beta primer mix that a second PCR of roughly 6 to 11 cycles was run. TCRdb re-called the 5' RACE reads through MiXCR, storing one row per CDR3 protein. The sample lists under 2,000,000 distinct CDR3 sequences, around 50% occurring once. This CDR3 has 16 residues. The germline V gene has CDR1 SGHTA and CDR2 FQGNSA. The V call is TRBV7-2, the J call TRBJ2-7; D not resolved. The J call may be faulty, since TRBJ2-5 better matches the DNA end. The TCR comes from a woman aged 40 to 49 in good health. Sequenced input: blood. CDR3 nucleotide sequence: TGTGCCAGCAGCTTATACGCGGCAGTAGGCGAGGAGACCCAGTACTTC. Translating gives CASSLYAAVGEETQYF.